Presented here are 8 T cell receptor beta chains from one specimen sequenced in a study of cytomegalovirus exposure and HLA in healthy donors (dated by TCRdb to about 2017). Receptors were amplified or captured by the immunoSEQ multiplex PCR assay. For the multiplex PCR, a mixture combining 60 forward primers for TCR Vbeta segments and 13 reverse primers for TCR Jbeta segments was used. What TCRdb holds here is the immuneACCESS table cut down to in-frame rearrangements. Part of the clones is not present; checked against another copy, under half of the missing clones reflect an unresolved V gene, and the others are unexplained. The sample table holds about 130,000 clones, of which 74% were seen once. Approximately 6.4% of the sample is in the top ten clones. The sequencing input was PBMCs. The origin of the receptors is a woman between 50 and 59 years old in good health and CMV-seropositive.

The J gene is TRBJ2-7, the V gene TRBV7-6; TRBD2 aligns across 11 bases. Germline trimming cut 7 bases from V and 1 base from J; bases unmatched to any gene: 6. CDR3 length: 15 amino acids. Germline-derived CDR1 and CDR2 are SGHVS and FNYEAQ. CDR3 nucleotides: TGTGCCAGCACCCGAACTAGCGGGGGTTCCTACGAGCAGTACTTC. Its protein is CASTRTSGGSYEQYF.

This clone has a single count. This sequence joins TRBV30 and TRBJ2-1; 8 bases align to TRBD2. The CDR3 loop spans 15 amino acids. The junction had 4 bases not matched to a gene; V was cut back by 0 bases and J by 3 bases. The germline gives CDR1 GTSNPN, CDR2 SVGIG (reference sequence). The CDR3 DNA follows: TGTGCCTGGAGTGTTGGGCGGGGGGTCTACAATGAGCAGTTCTTC. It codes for CAWSVGRGVYNEQFF.

DNA for the CDR3: TGCAGCGTTGAAGATGACACCTACGAGCAGTACTTC. This encodes CSVEDDTYEQYF. The chain carries TRBV29-1 and TRBJ2-7; unclear D gene. Deletions cut 0 bases from V and 2 bases from J, with 5 bases between. CDR1 and CDR2 from the germline V gene are SQVTM and ANQGSEA. The CDR3 contains 12 residues.

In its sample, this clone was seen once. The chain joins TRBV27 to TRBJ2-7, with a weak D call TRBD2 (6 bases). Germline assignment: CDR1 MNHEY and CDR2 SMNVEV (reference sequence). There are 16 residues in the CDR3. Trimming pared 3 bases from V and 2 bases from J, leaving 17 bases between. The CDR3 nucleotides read TGTGCCAGCAGTTTGGTTTCTCCGGGGAGGACCTACGAGCAGTACTTC. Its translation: CASSLVSPGRTYEQYF.

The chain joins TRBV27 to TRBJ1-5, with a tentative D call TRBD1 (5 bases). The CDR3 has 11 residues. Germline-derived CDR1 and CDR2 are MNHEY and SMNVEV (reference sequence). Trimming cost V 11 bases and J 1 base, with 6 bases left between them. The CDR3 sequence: CAPGSNQPQHF. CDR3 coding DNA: TGTGCCCCAGGGAGCAATCAGCCCCAGCATTTT.

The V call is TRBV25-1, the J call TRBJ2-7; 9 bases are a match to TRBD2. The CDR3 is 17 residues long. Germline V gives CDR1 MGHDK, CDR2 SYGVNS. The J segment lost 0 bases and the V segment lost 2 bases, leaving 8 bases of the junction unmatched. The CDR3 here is CASSEKGGSGGSYEQYF. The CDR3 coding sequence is TGTGCCAGCAGTGAAAAGGGGGGTAGCGGGGGCTCCTACGAGCAGTACTTC.

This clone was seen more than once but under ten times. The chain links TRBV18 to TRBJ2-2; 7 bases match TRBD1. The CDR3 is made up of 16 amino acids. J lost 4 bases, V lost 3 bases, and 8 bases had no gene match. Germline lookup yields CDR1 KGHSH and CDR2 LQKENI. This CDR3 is CASSPQPTGSTGELFF. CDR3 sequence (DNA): TGTGCCAGCTCACCCCAACCGACAGGGAGCACCGGGGAGCTGTTTTTT.

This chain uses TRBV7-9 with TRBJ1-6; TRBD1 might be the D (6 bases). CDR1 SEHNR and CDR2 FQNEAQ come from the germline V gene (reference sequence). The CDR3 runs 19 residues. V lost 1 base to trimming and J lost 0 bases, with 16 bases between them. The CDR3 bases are TGTGCCAGCAGCTTAGTAGGCCTGGGGGCAAGCTCCTATAATTCACCCCTCCACTTT. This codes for CASSLVGLGASSYNSPLHF.